This TCR beta chain emerged from a study of cytomegalovirus exposure and HLA in healthy donors. Study-wide results and caveats: In vitro assays verified that a few CMV-associated chains recognized CMV antigens specifically.

Use of 60 Vbeta and 13 Jbeta primers characterized the PCR. The protocol was immunoSEQ multiplex PCR, while the TCRdb copy is restricted to in-frame clones and leaves out a portion. The sample records 150,000 to 200,000 clones, 65% to 80% being singletons. This clone has a handful of counts. Its specificity is unknown. This sequence originates from a woman aged 50 to 65 in good health and CMV-seropositive. Sequencing was carried out using PBMCs.

CDR3 sequence reads: CASSLEGGVYTEAFF. Here the CDR3 DNA reads TGTGCCAGCAGCTTAGAGGGAGGGGTGTACACTGAAGCTTTCTTT. V usage is TRBV11-2 and J usage is TRBJ1-1; a possible D gene is TRBD1 (5 bases). This CDR3 is built from 15 residues. Trimming took off 0 bases at V and 3 bases at J, with 11 bases between the two ends. Germline CDR1 SGHAT, CDR2 FQNNGV.